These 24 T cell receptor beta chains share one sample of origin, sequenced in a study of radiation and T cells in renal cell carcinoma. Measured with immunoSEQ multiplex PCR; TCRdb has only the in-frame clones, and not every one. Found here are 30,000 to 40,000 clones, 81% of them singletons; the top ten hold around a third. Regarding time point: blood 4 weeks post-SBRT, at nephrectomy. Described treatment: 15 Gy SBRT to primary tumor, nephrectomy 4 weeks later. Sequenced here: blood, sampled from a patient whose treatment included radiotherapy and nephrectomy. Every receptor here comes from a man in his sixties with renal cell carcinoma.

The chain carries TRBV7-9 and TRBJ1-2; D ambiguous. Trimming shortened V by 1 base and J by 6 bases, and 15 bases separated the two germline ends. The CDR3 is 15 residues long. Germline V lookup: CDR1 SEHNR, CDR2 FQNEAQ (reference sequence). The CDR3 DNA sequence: TGTGCCAGCAGCTTAGGAGGTAGGGTGTTGGATGGCTACACCTTC. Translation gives CASSLGGRVLDGYTF.

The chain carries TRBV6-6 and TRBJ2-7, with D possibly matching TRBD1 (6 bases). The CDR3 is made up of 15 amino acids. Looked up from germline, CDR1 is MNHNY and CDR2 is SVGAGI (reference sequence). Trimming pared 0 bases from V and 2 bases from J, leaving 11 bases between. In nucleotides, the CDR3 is TGTGCCAGCAGTTACTCGTCAGGGGCCGCCTACGAGCAGTACTTC. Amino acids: CASSYSSGAAYEQYF.

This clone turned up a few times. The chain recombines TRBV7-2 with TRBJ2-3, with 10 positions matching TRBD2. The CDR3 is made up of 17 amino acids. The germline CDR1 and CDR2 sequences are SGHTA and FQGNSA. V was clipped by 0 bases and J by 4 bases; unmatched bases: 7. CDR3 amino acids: CASSLAPSGSLADTQYF. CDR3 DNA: TGTGCCAGCAGCTTAGCGCCTAGCGGGAGTTTGGCAGATACGCAGTATTTT.

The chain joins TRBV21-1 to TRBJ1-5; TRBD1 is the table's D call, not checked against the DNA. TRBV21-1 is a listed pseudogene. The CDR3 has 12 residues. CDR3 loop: CASSLFPGPWHF. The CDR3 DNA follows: TGTGCCAGCAGTCTATTTCCAGGCCCTTGGCATTTT.

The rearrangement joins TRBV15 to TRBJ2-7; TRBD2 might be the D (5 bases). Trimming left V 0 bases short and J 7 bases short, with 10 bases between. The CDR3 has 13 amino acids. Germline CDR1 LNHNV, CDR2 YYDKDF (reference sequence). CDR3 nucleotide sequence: TGTGCCACCAGCAGAGATCCTAGCCGGGAGCAGTACTTC. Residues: CATSRDPSREQYF. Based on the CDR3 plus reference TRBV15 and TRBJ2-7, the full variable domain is DAMVIQNPRYQVTQFGKPVTLSCSQTLNHNVMYWYQQKSSQAPKLLFHYYDKDFNNEADTPDNFQSRRPNTSFCFLDIRSPGLGDTAMYLCATSRDPSREQYFGPGTRLTVT.

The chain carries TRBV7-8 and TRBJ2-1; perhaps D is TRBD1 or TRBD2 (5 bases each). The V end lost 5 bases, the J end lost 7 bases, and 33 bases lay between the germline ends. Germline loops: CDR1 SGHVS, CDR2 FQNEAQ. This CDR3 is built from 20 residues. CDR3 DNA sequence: TGTGCCAGCAGCCTCTTCTCTTTTTCGGGACGCAAACACAAAGTTAATGAGCAGTTCTTC. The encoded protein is CASSLFSFSGRKHKVNEQFF.

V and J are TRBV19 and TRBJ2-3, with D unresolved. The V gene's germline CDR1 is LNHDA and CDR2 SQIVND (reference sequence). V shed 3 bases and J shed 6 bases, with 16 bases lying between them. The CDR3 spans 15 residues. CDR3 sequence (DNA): TGTGCCAGTAGTATTATTCCCACATCCACGGATACGCAGTATTTT. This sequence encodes CASSIIPTSTDTQYF.

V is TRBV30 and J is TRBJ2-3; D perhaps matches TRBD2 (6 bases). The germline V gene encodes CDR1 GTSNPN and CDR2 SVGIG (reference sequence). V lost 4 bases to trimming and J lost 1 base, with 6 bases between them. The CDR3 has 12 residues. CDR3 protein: CAWTSGTDTQYF. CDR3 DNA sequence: TGTGCCTGGACTAGCGGCACAGATACGCAGTATTTT.

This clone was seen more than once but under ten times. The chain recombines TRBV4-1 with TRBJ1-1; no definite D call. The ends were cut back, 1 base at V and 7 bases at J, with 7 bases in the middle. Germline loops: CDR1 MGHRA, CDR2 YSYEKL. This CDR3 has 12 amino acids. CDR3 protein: CASSQGYNEAFF. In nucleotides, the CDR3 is TGCGCCAGCAGCCAAGGATATAATGAAGCTTTCTTT.

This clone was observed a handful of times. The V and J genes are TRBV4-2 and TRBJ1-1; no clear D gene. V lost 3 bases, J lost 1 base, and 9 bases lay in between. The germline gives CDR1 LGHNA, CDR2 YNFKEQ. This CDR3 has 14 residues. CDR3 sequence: CASSHLDRNTEAFF. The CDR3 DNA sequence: TGTGCCAGCAGCCACCTCGACCGGAACACTGAAGCTTTCTTT.

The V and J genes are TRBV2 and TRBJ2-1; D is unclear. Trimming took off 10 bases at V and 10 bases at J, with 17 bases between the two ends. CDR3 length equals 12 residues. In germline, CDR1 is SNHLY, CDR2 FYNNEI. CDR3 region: CATTSNFGEQFF. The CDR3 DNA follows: TGTGCCACAACGTCGAATTTCGGGGAGCAGTTCTTC. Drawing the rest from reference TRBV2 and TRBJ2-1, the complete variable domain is EPEVTQTPSHQVTQMGQEVILRCVPISNHLYFYWYRQILGQKVEFLVSFYNNEISEKSEIFDDQFSVERPDGSNFTLKIRSTKLEDSAMYFCATTSNFGEQFFGPGTRLTVL.

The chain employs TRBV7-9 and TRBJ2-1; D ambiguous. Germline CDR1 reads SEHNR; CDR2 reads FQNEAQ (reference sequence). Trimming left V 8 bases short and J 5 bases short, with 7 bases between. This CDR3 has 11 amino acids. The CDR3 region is CASALDNEQFF. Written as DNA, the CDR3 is TGTGCCAGCGCCCTGGACAATGAGCAGTTCTTC.

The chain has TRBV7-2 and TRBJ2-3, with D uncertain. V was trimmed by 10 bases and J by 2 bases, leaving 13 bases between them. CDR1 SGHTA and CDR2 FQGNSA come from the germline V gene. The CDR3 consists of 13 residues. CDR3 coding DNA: TGTGCCACCGGTCTGGCTTACACAGATACGCAGTATTTT. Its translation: CATGLAYTDTQYF.

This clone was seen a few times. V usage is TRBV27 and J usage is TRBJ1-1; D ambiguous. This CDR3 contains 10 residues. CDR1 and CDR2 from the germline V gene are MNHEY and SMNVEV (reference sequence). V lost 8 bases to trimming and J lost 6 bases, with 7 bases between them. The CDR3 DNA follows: TGTGCCAGCTGTGGCTCTGAAGCTTTCTTT. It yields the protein CASCGSEAFF.

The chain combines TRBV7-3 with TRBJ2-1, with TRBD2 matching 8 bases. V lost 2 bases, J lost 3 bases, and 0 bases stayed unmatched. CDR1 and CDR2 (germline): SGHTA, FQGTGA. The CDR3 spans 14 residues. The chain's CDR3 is CASSLAGGYNEQFF. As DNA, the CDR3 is TGTGCCAGCAGCTTAGCGGGGGGCTACAATGAGCAGTTCTTC.

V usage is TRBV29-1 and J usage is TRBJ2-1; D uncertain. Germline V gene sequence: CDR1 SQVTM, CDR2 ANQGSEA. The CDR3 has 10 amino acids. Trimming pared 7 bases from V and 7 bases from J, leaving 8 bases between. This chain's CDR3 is CSADTNEQFF. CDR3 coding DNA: TGCAGCGCAGACACAAATGAGCAGTTCTTC.

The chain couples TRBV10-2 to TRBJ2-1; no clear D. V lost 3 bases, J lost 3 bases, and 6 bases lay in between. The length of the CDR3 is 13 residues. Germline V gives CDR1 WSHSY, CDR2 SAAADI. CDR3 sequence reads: CASSDSFYNEQFF. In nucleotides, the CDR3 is TGCGCCAGCAGTGATAGCTTCTACAATGAGCAGTTCTTC.

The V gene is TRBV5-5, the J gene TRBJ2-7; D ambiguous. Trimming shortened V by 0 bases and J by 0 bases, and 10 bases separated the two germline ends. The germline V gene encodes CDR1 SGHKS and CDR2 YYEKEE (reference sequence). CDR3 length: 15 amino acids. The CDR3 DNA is TGTGCCAGCAGCTTGGAGATCAGTTACTCCTACGAGCAGTACTTC. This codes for CASSLEISYSYEQYF.

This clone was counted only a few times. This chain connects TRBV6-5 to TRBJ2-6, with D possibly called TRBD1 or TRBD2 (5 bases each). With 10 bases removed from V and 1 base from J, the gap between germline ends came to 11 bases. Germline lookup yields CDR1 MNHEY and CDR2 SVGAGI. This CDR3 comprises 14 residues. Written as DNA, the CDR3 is TGTGCCATAAGGGACCCATCTGGGGCCAACGTCCTGACTTTC. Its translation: CAIRDPSGANVLTF.

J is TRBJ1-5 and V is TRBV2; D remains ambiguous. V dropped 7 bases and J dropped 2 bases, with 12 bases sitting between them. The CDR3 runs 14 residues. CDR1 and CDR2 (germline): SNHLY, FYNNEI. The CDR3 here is CASTKDWGNQPQHF. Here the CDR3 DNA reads TGTGCCAGCACTAAAGATTGGGGCAATCAGCCCCAGCATTTT.

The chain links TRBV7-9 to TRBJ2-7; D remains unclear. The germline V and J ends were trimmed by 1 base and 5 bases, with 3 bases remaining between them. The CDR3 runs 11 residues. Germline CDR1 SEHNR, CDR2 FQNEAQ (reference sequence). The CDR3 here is CASSLEDEQYF. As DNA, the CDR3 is TGTGCCAGCAGCTTAGAGGACGAGCAGTACTTC.

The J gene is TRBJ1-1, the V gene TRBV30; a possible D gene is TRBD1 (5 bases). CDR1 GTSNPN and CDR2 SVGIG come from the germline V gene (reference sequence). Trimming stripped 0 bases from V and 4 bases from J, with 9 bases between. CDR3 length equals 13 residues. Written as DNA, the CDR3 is TGTGCCTGGAGTGTACTGGGGCGCACTGAAGCTTTCTTT. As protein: CAWSVLGRTEAFF. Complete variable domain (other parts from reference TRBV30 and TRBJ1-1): SQTIHQWPATLVQPVGSPLSLECTVEGTSNPNLYWYRQAAGRGLQLLFYSVGIGQISSEVPQNLSASRPQDRQFILSSKKLLLSDSGFYLCAWSVLGRTEAFFGQGTRLTVV.

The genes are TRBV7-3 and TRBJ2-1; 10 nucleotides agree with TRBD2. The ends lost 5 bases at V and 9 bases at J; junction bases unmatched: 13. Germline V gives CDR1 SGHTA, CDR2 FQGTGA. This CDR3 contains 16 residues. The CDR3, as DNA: TGTGCCAGCAGCACCGACCTAGCGGGGGTATACGGTGAGCAGTTCTTC. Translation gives CASSTDLAGVYGEQFF.

The DNA for the CDR3 is TGTGCCAGCAGCTTGGGAGCAGGGGGCGATGAGACCCAGTACTTC. Its translation: CASSLGAGGDETQYF. The chain recombines TRBV5-4 with TRBJ2-5; 8 bases line up with TRBD1. CDR3 length: 15 amino acids. Germline assignment: CDR1 SGHNT and CDR2 YYREEE (reference sequence). The trim removed 0 bases at V and 5 bases at J, leaving 6 bases unmatched.